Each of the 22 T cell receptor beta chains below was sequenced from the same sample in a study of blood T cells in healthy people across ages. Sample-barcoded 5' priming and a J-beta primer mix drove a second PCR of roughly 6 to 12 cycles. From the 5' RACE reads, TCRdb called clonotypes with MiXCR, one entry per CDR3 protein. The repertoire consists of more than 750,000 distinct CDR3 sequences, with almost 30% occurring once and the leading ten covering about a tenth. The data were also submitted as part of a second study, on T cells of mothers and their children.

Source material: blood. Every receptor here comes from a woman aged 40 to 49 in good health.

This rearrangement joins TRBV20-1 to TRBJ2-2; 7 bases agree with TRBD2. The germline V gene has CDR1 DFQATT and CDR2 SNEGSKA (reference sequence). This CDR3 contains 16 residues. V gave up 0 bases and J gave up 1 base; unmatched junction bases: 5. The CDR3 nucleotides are TGCAGTGCTAGAGATGTCCGCGGGGGGAACACCGGGGAGCTGTTTTTT. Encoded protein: CSARDVRGGNTGELFF.

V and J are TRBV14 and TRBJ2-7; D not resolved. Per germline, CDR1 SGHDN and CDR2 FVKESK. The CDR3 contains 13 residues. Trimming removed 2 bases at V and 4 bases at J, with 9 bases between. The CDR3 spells CASSQPMSYEQYF. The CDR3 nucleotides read TGTGCCAGCAGCCAACCGATGTCGTACGAGCAGTACTTC. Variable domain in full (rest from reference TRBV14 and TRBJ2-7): EAGVTQFPSHSVIEKGQTVTLRCDPISGHDNLYWYRRVMGKEIKFLLHFVKESKQDESGMPNNRFLAERTGGTYSTLKVQPAELEDSGVYFCASSQPMSYEQYFGPGTRLTVT.

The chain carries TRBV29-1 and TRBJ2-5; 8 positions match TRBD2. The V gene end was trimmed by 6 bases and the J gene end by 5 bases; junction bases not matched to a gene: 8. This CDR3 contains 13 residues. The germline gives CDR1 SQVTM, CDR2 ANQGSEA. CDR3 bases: TGCAGCGTCACCCGGGGGGGCCGGGAGACCCAGTACTTC. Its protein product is CSVTRGGRETQYF.

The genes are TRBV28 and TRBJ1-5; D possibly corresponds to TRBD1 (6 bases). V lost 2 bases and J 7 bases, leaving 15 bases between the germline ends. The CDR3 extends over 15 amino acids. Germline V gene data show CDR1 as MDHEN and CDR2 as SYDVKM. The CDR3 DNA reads TGTGCCAGCAGTTTAGATTTGGGGGGCTGGCAGCCCCAGCATTTT. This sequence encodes CASSLDLGGWQPQHF.

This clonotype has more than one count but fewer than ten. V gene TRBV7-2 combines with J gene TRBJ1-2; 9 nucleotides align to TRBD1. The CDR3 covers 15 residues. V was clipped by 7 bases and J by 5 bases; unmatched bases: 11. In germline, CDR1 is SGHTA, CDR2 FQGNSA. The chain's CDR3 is CASTQTGQGLYGYTF. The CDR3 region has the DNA TGTGCCAGCACCCAAACGGGACAGGGCCTATATGGCTACACCTTC.

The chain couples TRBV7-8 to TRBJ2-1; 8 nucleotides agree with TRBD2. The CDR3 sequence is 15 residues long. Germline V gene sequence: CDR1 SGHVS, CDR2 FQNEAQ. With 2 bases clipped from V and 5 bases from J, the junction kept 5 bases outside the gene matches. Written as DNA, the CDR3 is TGTGCCAGCAGCTTAATCGAGCGGGGGAACAATGAGCAGTTCTTC. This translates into CASSLIERGNNEQFF.

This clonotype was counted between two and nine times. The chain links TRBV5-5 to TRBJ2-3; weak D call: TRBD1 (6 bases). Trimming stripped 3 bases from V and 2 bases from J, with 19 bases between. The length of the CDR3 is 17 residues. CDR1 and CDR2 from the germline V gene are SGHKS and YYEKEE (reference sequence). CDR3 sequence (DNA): TGTGCCAGCAGCTCACAACTCCAGGGGCTACTCACAGATACGCAGTATTTT. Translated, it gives CASSSQLQGLLTDTQYF.

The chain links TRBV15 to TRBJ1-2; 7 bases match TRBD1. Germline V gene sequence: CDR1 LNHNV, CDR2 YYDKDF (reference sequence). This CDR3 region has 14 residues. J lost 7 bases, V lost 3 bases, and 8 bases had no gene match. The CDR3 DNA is TGTGCCACCAGCAGCCTTGGGACAGTCTTTGGCTACACCTTC. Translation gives CATSSLGTVFGYTF.

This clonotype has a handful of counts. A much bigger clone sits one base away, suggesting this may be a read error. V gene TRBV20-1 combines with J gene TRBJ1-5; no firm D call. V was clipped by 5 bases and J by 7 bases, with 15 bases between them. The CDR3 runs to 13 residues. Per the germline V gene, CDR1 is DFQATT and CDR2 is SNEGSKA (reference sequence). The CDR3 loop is CSAWASSKQPQHF. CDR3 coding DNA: TGCAGTGCTTGGGCCAGTTCGAAGCAGCCCCAGCATTTT.

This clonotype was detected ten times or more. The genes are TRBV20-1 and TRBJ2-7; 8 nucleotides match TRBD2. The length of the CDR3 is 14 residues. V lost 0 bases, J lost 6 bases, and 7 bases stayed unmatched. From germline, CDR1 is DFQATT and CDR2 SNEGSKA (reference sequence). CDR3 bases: TGCAGTGCTAGAGACTCGGGGGGGCTAGGCGAGCAGTACTTC. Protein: CSARDSGGLGEQYF.

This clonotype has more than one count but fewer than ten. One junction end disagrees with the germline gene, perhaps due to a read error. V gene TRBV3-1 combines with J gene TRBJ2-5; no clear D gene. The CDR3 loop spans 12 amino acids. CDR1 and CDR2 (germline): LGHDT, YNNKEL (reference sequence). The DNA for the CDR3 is TGTACCAGCAGCCGGACGGAAGAGACCCAGTACTTC. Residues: CTSSRTEETQYF.

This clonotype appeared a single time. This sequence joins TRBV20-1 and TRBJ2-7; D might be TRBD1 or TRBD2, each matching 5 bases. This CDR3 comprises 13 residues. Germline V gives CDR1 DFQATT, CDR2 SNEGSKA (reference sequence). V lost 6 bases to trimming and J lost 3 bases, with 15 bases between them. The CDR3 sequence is CSAPRGGHYEQYV. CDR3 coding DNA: TGCAGTGCGCCCCGGGGCGGCCACTACGAGCAGTACGTC.

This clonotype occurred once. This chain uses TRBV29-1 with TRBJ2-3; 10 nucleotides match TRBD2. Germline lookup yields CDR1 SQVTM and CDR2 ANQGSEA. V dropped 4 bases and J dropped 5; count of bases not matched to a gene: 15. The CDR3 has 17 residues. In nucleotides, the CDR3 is TGCAGCGTTGTGGGGCCTAGCGGGAGTGGGGTCATAGATACGCAGTATTTT. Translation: CSVVGPSGSGVIDTQYF.

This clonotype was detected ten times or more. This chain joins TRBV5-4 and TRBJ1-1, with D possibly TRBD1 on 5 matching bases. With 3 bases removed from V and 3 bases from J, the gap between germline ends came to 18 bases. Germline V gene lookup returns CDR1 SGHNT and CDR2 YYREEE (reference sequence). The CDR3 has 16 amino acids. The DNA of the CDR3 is TGTGCCAGCAGCTCCGAACCTGACAGAGCAGACACTGAAGCTTTCTTT. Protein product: CASSSEPDRADTEAFF.

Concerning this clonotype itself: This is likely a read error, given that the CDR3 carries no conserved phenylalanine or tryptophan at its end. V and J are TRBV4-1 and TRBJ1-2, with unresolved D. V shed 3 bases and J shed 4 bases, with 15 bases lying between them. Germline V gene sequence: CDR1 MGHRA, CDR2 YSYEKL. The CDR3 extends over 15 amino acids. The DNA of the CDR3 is TGCGCCAGCAGCCACCTAGCCAGGAAACTCTATGGCTACACCTGC. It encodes CASSHLARKLYGYTC.

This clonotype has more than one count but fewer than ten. The CDR3 nucleotides read TGCAGTGCGGCCCAAGGGGACATAGCCTATGGCTACACCTTC. This sequence encodes CSAAQGDIAYGYTF. The gene calls are TRBV20-1 and TRBJ1-2; perhaps TRBD1 as D (6 bases). Trimming stripped 6 bases from V and 4 bases from J, with 18 bases between. Germline loops: CDR1 DFQATT, CDR2 SNEGSKA (reference sequence). This CDR3 spans 14 amino acids.

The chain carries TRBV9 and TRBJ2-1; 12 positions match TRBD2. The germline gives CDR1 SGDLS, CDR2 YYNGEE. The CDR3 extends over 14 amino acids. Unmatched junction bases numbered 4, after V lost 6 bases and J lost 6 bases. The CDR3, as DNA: TGTGCCAGCACCAGGACTAGCGGGACCAATGAGCAGTTCTTC. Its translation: CASTRTSGTNEQFF.

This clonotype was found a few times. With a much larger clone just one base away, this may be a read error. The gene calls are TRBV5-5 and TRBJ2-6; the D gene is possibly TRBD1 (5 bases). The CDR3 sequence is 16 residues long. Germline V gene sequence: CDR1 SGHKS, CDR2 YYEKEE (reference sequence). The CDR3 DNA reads TGTGCCAGCAGCTTGGTCCTTAGCTCTGGGGCCAACGTCCGGACTTTC. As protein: CASSLVLSSGANVRTF.

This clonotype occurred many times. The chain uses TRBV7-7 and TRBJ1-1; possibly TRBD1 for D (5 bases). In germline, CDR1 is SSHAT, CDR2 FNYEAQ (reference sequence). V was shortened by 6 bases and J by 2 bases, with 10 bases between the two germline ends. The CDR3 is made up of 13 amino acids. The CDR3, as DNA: TGTGCCAGCAGTTCGACAGTAAACACTGAAGCTTTCTTT. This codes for CASSSTVNTEAFF.

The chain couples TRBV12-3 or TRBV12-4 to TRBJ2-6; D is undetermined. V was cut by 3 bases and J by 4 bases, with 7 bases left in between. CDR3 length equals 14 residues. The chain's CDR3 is CASSFGPGANVLTF. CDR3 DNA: TGTGCCAGCAGTTTCGGGCCCGGGGCCAACGTCCTGACTTTC.

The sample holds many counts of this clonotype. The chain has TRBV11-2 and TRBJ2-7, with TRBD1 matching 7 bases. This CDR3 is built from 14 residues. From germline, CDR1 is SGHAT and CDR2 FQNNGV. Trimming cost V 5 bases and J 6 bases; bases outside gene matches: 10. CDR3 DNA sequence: TGTGCCAGCAGCCCCTGGGACAGCCAAGTCGAGCAGTACTTC. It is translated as CASSPWDSQVEQYF.

CDR3 nucleotide sequence: TGTGCCAGCAGTCACCCGTCGGGGGTATGGGTCACAGATACGCAGTATTTT. Translation: CASSHPSGVWVTDTQYF. This chain uses TRBV2 with TRBJ2-3; perhaps TRBD2 as D (6 bases). The V gene's germline CDR1 is SNHLY and CDR2 FYNNEI. Trimming removed 5 bases from V and 2 bases from J, with 20 bases in between. The CDR3 runs to 17 residues.